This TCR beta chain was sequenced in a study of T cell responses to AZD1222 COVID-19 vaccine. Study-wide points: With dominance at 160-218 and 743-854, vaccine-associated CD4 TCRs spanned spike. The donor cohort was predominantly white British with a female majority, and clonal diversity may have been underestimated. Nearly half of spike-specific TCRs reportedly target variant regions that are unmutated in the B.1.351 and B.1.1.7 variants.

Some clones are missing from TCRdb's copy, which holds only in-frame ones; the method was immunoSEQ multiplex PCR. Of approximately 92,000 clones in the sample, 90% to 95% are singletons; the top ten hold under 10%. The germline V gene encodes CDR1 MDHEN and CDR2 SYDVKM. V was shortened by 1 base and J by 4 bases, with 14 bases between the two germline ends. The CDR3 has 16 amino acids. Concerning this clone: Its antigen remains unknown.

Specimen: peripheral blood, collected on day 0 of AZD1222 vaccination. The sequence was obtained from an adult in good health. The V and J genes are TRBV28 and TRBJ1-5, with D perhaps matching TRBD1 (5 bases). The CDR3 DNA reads TGTGCCAGCAGTTTATCTGTCGTTTGGGGGAATCAGCCCCAGCATTTT. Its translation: CASSLSVVWGNQPQHF.